The following is a TCR beta chain sequence with its context. TCRdb keeps only in-frame clones here, not all; method: immunoSEQ multiplex PCR. The sample lists around 57,000 clones; around 90% were seen once. These data originate in a study of T cell changes during pregnancy in multiple sclerosis. The V gene's germline CDR1 is SGHNT and CDR2 YENEEA. The CDR3 is 15 amino acids. The V end lost 3 bases, the J end lost 5 bases, and 15 bases lay between the germline ends. This chain connects TRBV11-3 to TRBJ2-3, with unresolved D. The material sequenced was peripheral blood, taken in the second trimester of pregnancy. The TCR originated in a female donor with multiple sclerosis, enrolled in a pregnancy study. CDR3 nucleotides: TGTGCCAGCAGCTTGGATGGAGTTTCGTTAGATACGCAGTATTTT. Amino acid sequence: CASSLDGVSLDTQYF.